This passage covers 25 T cell receptor beta chains from one sample sequenced in a study of T-cell reconstitution after alpha-beta-depleted transplantation in children. A TCRbeta library incorporating unique molecular identifiers was prepared. In TCRdb, the PCR reads were re-called with MiXCR into one record per CDR3 protein. The top ten hold 30% to 35% of the sample, which has about 48,000 distinct CDR3 sequences, about 5.7% seen once. The sample consisted of PBMCs, mostly from graft donor cells, taken 60 days after TCRalphabeta/CD19-depleted stem cell transplant. The receptors were gathered from a female patient aged 2-9 years who had a stem cell transplant for aplastic anemia, so the T cells may come from the graft donor.

This clonotype has a count of ten or more. CDR3 nucleotide sequence: TGTGCCAGCAGTTACTCGCCAGGGGGCGTTCAGCCCCAGCATTTT. Protein sequence: CASSYSPGGVQPQHF. J is TRBJ1-5 and V is TRBV6-2 or TRBV6-3, with 8 positions matching TRBD1. Germline lookup yields CDR1 MNHEY and CDR2 SVGEGT. The CDR3 contains 15 residues. V was clipped by 0 bases and J by 6 bases; unmatched bases: 4.

In this sample, this clonotype turned up many times. The V and J genes are TRBV15 and TRBJ1-5, with TRBD1 matching 11 bases. This CDR3 contains 17 residues. Trimming removed 4 bases from V and 0 bases from J; junction bases left unmatched: 5. Germline V gene lookup returns CDR1 LNHNV and CDR2 YYDKDF (reference sequence). CDR3 in amino acids: CATSIRDRGYSNQPQHF. CDR3 sequence (DNA): TGTGCCACCAGCATACGGGACAGGGGGTATAGCAATCAGCCCCAGCATTTT.

This clonotype was seen ten or more times. The chain recombines TRBV19 with TRBJ1-5; 11 positions match TRBD1. CDR1 and CDR2 from the germline V gene are LNHDA and SQIVND (reference sequence). The V segment lost 7 bases and the J segment 6 bases; nucleotides outside the gene matches: 8. CDR3 size: 15 residues. DNA of the CDR3: TGTGCCAGTACCGGGACAGGGGGTTCAAGTCAGCCCCAGCATTTT. Amino acids: CASTGTGGSSQPQHF.

This clonotype was counted once. This chain uses TRBV9 with TRBJ2-5; either TRBD1 or TRBD2 may supply D (5 bases each). V lost 0 bases and J 5 bases, leaving 14 bases between the germline ends. The V gene's germline CDR1 is SGDLS and CDR2 YYNGEE. This CDR3 region has 15 residues. CDR3 amino acids: CASSVAAGTQETQYF. The CDR3 bases are TGTGCCAGCAGCGTAGCTGCAGGGACCCAGGAGACCCAGTACTTC.

This clonotype was observed a few times. This chain uses TRBV30 with TRBJ2-1, with D unresolved. Germline V CDR1 and CDR2: GTSNPN, SVGIG (reference sequence). V was clipped by 5 bases and J by 8 bases, with 22 bases between them. There are 15 residues in the CDR3. The CDR3 loop is CAWGRRGDLLDEQFF. CDR3 sequence (DNA): TGTGCCTGGGGCCGCCGCGGAGACCTCTTGGATGAGCAGTTCTTC. The full variable domain, rest sourced from reference TRBV30 and TRBJ2-1, is SQTIHQWPATLVQPVGSPLSLECTVEGTSNPNLYWYRQAAGRGLQLLFYSVGIGQISSEVPQNLSASRPQDRQFILSSKKLLLSDSGFYLCAWGRRGDLLDEQFFGPGTRLTVL.

This clonotype was seen ten or more times. CDR3 nucleotides: TGTGCCACCGAAAGGACTAGCGGGAACGAGCAGTACTTC. Amino acid sequence: CATERTSGNEQYF. J is TRBJ2-7 and V is TRBV10-3, with TRBD2 matching over 12 bases. V shed 10 bases, J shed 5 bases, and the junction held 6 bases outside the gene matches. The CDR3 is made up of 13 amino acids. Germline V CDR1 and CDR2: ENHRY, SYGVKD.

This clonotype was picked up many times. CDR3 DNA: TGCAGTGCAAATATAAGGACTAGCGGAGACAATGAGCAGTTCTTC. This translates into CSANIRTSGDNEQFF. J is TRBJ2-1 and V is TRBV20-1; 10 positions match TRBD2. In germline, CDR1 is DFQATT, CDR2 SNEGSKA (reference sequence). V shed 6 bases and J 5 bases; nucleotides not matched to a gene: 10. The CDR3 has 15 amino acids.

This clonotype was detected many times. The chain uses TRBV20-1 and TRBJ1-6; 8 bases are shared with TRBD1. The CDR3 has 14 residues. CDR1 and CDR2 from the germline V gene are DFQATT and SNEGSKA (reference sequence). The ends lost 1 base at V and 4 bases at J; junction bases unmatched: 0. The CDR3 loop is CSARGTGYNSPLHF. The CDR3 DNA sequence: TGCAGTGCTAGAGGGACAGGGTATAATTCACCCCTCCACTTT.

This clonotype has only a few counts. V gene TRBV28 combines with J gene TRBJ1-4; D might be TRBD1 (5 bases). Germline lookup yields CDR1 MDHEN and CDR2 SYDVKM. V was cut by 2 bases and J by 9 bases, with 7 bases left in between. The CDR3 spans 12 residues. The CDR3 sequence is CASSLQGKKLFF. The CDR3 DNA follows: TGTGCCAGCAGTTTACAGGGAAAAAAACTGTTTTTT. The whole variable domain, filled in from reference TRBV28 and TRBJ1-4, reads DVKVTQSSRYLVKRTGEKVFLECVQDMDHENMFWYRQDPGLGLRLIYFSYDVKMKEKGDIPEGYSVSREKKERFSLILESASTNQTSMYLCASSLQGKKLFFGSGTQLSVL.

This clonotype was observed at least ten times. This chain links TRBV21-1 with TRBJ2-7; TRBD1 is the table's D call and was not checked against the DNA. TRBV21-1 is flagged as a pseudogene. The CDR3 sequence is 16 residues long. The CDR3 sequence: CASSSRTGSGIYEQYF. CDR3 coding DNA: TGTGCCAGCAGCAGTCGGACAGGATCGGGGATTTACGAGCAGTACTTC.

This clonotype appeared many times. V usage is TRBV4-2 and J usage is TRBJ2-7; 10 nucleotides match TRBD2. The germline gives CDR1 LGHNA, CDR2 YNFKEQ. The CDR3 has 14 amino acids. V lost 2 bases, J lost 6 bases, and 4 bases stayed unmatched. CDR3 bases: TGTGCCAGCAGCCAAACTAGCGGGAATGGCGAGCAGTACTTC. It specifies CASSQTSGNGEQYF.

This clonotype was counted ten times or more. The rearrangement links TRBV5-1 to TRBJ2-6; TRBD1 or TRBD2 may be the D gene (5 bases each). The CDR3 is 15 amino acids. Germline V lookup: CDR1 SGHRS, CDR2 YFSETQ. Trimming removed 4 bases at V and 5 bases at J, with 13 bases between. CDR3 region: CASSPRDPRANVLTF. CDR3 nucleotides: TGCGCCAGCAGCCCTAGGGACCCTAGGGCCAACGTCCTGACTTTC.

The rearrangement links TRBV5-1 to TRBJ2-1, with 9 positions matching TRBD2. There are 16 residues in the CDR3. Trimming removed 0 bases from V and 2 bases from J; junction bases left unmatched: 3. Germline V lookup: CDR1 SGHRS, CDR2 YFSETQ. The CDR3 here is CASSLVSGGTYNEQFF. As DNA, the CDR3 is TGCGCCAGCAGCTTGGTTAGCGGGGGTACCTACAATGAGCAGTTCTTC.

V and J are TRBV6-6 and TRBJ2-7; D not resolved. The CDR3 loop spans 12 amino acids. Germline V gene data show CDR1 as MNHNY and CDR2 as SVGAGI (reference sequence). Trimming left V 6 bases short and J 4 bases short, with 10 bases between. CDR3 sequence: CASRVGPYEQYF. Written as DNA, the CDR3 is TGTGCCAGCAGGGTCGGGCCTTACGAGCAGTACTTC.

This clonotype was found a few times. The chain couples TRBV28 to TRBJ1-2; 7 positions agree with TRBD1. CDR3 size: 14 residues. V was pared by 6 bases and J by 9 bases, with 13 bases of the junction left unmatched. CDR1 is MDHEN, CDR2 SYDVKM, per germline. CDR3: CASSLQTGKSSYTF. CDR3 nucleotides: TGTGCCAGCAGCTTGCAGACAGGGAAGTCTAGCTACACCTTC.

This clonotype was counted many times. The V and J genes are TRBV5-1 and TRBJ2-7; 10 positions match TRBD2. V was pared by 1 base and J by 4 bases, with 5 bases of the junction left unmatched. There are 15 residues in the CDR3. Germline V gene lookup returns CDR1 SGHRS and CDR2 YFSETQ. CDR3 sequence reads: CASSLTSGIRYEQYF. The CDR3 bases are TGCGCCAGCAGCTTGACTAGCGGGATAAGATACGAGCAGTACTTC.

In this sample, this clonotype turned up a few times. DNA for the CDR3: TGTGCCAGCAGCTTGGGGGGGAGCACAGATACGCAGTATTTT. Its translation is CASSLGGSTDTQYF. The chain is built from TRBV11-3 and TRBJ2-3; 7 bases match TRBD2. Germline lookup yields CDR1 SGHNT and CDR2 YENEEA. The CDR3 covers 14 residues. V was clipped by 3 bases and J by 0 bases; unmatched bases: 0.

This clonotype was seen ten or more times. This chain links TRBV3-1 with TRBJ1-6, with TRBD1 identical over 7 bases. Trimming at V came to 4 bases and at J to 7 bases, leaving 4 bases not matched to a gene. The CDR3 loop spans 14 amino acids. Germline lookup yields CDR1 LGHDT and CDR2 YNNKEL (reference sequence). CDR3 residues: CASSRQGGNSPLHF. DNA for the CDR3: TGTGCCAGCAGCCGACAGGGCGGAAATTCACCCCTCCACTTT.

The chain is built from TRBV5-1 and TRBJ2-5, with 9 positions matching TRBD1. With 2 bases clipped from V and 5 bases from J, the junction kept 10 bases outside the gene matches. Looked up from germline, CDR1 is SGHRS and CDR2 is YFSETQ. CDR3 length: 16 amino acids. The DNA of the CDR3 is TGCGCCAGCAGCTTCTCTGGACAGGGGCGGGGTGAGACCCAGTACTTC. Encoded protein: CASSFSGQGRGETQYF.

This clonotype was counted only a few times. This sequence joins TRBV24-1 and TRBJ2-5, with D maybe TRBD2 (6 bases). V lost 9 bases to trimming and J lost 5 bases, with 15 bases between them. The CDR3 is 13 amino acids. Germline V gene lookup returns CDR1 KGHDR and CDR2 SFDVKD. CDR3 in DNA: TGTGCCACCCAGGAGGGATACGAGGAGACCCAGTACTTC. It codes for CATQEGYEETQYF.

This clonotype appeared many times. The chain is built from TRBV15 and TRBJ1-1; D unclear. V lost 5 bases to trimming and J lost 3 bases, with 13 bases between them. This CDR3 contains 14 residues. The germline gives CDR1 LNHNV, CDR2 YYDKDF (reference sequence). For the CDR3, the DNA is TGTGCCACCAGCCTGTGGACTGATTACACTGAAGCTTTCTTT. Translating it yields CATSLWTDYTEAFF.

This clonotype was detected a few times. V and J are TRBV27 and TRBJ1-1; possible D gene TRBD1, 6 bases. Germline lookup yields CDR1 MNHEY and CDR2 SMNVEV (reference sequence). This CDR3 is built from 17 residues. Trimming took 2 bases from V and 0 from J, leaving 16 bases between them. CDR3 DNA: TGTGCCAGCAGTTTAAAACAGGGTCTTTTCATGAACACTGAAGCTTTCTTT. Its protein product is CASSLKQGLFMNTEAFF.

This clonotype turned up a few times. The V and J genes are TRBV5-1 and TRBJ2-1, with 11 nucleotides matching TRBD2. Trimming at V came to 2 bases and at J to 5 bases, leaving 6 bases not matched to a gene. Germline assignment: CDR1 SGHRS and CDR2 YFSETQ. This CDR3 region has 16 residues. CDR3 amino acids: CASSFDLAGGHNEQFF. The CDR3 coding sequence is TGCGCCAGCAGCTTCGATCTAGCGGGAGGTCACAATGAGCAGTTCTTC.

This clonotype has at least ten counts. The DNA of the CDR3 is TGTGCCAGCAGTTCCCGGACTAGCGGGGTCTACGAGCAGTACTTC. This codes for CASSSRTSGVYEQYF. The chain joins TRBV12-3 or TRBV12-4 to TRBJ2-7; TRBD2 matches 12 bases. CDR3 length: 15 amino acids. The junction had 4 bases not matched to a gene; V was cut back by 4 bases and J by 3 bases.

Judged by abundance, this clonotype is medium-sized (0.01 to 0.1%). V is TRBV15 and J is TRBJ1-1, with D possibly matching TRBD1 (6 bases). There are 12 residues in the CDR3. The ends were cut back, 3 bases at V and 10 bases at J, with 12 bases in the middle. The germline V gene has CDR1 LNHNV and CDR2 YYDKDF (reference sequence). CDR3 nucleotide sequence: TGTGCCACCAGCAGGGGGGGCAGGGGAGCTTTCTTT. It is translated as CATSRGGRGAFF.